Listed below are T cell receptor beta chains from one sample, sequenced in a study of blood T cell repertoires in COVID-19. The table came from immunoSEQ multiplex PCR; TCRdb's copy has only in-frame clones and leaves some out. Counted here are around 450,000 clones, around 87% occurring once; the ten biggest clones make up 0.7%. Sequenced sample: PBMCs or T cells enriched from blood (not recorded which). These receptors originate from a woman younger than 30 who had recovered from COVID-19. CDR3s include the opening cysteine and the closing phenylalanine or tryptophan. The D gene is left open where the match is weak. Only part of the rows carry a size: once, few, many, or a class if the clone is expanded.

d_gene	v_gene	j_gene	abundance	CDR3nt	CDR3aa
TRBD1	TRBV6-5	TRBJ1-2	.	TGTGCCAGCAGTCCCCAACAGGGGACCTATGGCTACACCTTC	CASSPQQGTYGYTF
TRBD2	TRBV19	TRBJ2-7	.	TGTGCCAGTAGCACGGGACTAGCTTACTCCTACGAGCAGTACTTC	CASSTGLAYSYEQYF
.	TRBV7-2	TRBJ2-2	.	TGTGCCAGCAGCTACGAGCCGAACACCGGGGAGCTGTTTTTT	CASSYEPNTGELFF
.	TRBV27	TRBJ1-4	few	TGTGCCAGCAGGCCCGGGGACTTTGGTGAAAAACTGTTTTTT	CASRPGDFGEKLFF
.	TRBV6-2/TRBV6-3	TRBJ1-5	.	TGTGCCAGCAGTTACGGGGGAGGCGGCAATCAGCCCCAGCATTTT	CASSYGGGGNQPQHF
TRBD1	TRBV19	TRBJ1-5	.	TGTGCCAGTAGTTGGGACAGGGATCAGCCCCAGCATTTT	CASSWDRDQPQHF
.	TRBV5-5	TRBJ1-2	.	TGTGCCAGCAGCTTGGGCGGGTTGGGGAATGGCTACACCTTC	CASSLGGLGNGYTF
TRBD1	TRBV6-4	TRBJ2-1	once	TGTGCCAGCAGTTACAGGGGGAGCTCCTACAATGAGCAGTTCTTC	CASSYRGSSYNEQFF
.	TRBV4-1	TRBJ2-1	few	TGCGCCAGCAGCCCTAGTGGGAGCTCCTACAATGAGCAGTTCTTC	CASSPSGSSYNEQFF
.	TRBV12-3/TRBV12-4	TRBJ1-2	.	TGTGCCAGCAGTTTGGGCAGAGCCTATGGCTACACCTTC	CASSLGRAYGYTF
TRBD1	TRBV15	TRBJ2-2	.	TGTGCCACCAGCAGGAGACAGGGTTACACCGGGGAGCTGTTTTTT	CATSRRQGYTGELFF
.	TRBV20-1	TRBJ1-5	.	TGCAGTGCTAGTCAGTCCCGGGGCAATCAGCCCCAGCATTTT	CSASQSRGNQPQHF
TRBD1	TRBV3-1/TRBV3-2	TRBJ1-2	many	TGTGCCAGCAGCCCAAGGGGGGAGACAGGGGCAAATGGCTACACCTTC	CASSPRGETGANGYTF
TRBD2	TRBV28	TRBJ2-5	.	TGTGCCAGCAGTTTAGGGGTGCTAGCGGGGGGGCAAGAGACCCAGTACTTC	CASSLGVLAGGQETQYF
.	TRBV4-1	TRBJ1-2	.	TGCGCCAGCAGCCCAGTTAACGAGAGGCGGGGCTACACCTTC	CASSPVNERRGYTF
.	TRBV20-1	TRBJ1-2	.	TGCAGTGCTAGTATTTTTGACAAAGGGGTCTATGGCTACACCTTC	CSASIFDKGVYGYTF
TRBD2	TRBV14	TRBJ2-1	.	TGTGCCAGCAGCCAAGATTTTCTTAGCGGGGGGGAATCCTACAATGAGCAGTTCTTC	CASSQDFLSGGESYNEQFF
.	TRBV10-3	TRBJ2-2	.	TGTGCCATCGGGGGCCAACCTACCGGGGAGCTGTTTTTT	CAIGGQPTGELFF
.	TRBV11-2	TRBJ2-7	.	TGTGCCAGCAGCTTAGTAATCGGCGAGCAGTACTTC	CASSLVIGEQYF
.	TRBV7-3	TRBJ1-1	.	TGTGCCAGCAGCTTACGGGGTAGCGGGAACACTGAAGCTTTCTTT	CASSLRGSGNTEAFF
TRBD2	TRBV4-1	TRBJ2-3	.	TGCGCCAGCAGCCATTCGCGGGGGGGCGTCACAGATACGCAGTATTTT	CASSHSRGGVTDTQYF
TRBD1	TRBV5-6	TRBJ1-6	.	TGTGCCAGCAACAGGGACAGAAATTCACCCCTCCACTTT	CASNRDRNSPLHF
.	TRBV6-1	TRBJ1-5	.	TGTGCCAGCAGTGAACTGGGGGCCCTGAGTCAGCCCCAGCATTTT	CASSELGALSQPQHF
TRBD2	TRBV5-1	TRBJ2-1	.	TGCGCCAGCAGCTTGGCCCGGGGGGACCCTCGGGACAATGAGCAGTTCTTC	CASSLARGDPRDNEQFF
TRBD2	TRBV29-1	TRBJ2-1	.	TGCAGCGTTGGCCTAGCGGGGGATTACAATGAGCAGTTCTTC	CSVGLAGDYNEQFF
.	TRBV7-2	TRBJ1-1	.	TGTGCCAGCAGCTACAACCGGGACACTGAAGCTTTCTTT	CASSYNRDTEAFF
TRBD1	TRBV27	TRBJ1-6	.	TGTGCCAGCAGACTGCGACAGGGCGGTTCACCCCTCCACTTT	CASRLRQGGSPLHF
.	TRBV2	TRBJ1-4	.	TGTGCCAGCACCCGACTCGCAACTAATGAAAAACTGTTTTTT	CASTRLATNEKLFF
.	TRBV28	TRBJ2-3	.	TGTGCCAGCAGTTGGCATTTCACAGATACGCAGTATTTT	CASSWHFTDTQYF
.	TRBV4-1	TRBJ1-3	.	TGCGCCAGCAGCCCCGGCGGAGGGCCGGACACCATATATTTT	CASSPGGGPDTIYF
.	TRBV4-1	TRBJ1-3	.	TGCGCCAGCAGCCAAGAGAGGGGAAACACCATATATTTT	CASSQERGNTIYF
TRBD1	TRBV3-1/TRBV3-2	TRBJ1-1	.	TGTGCCAGCAGGCCAACAGGGGACGGCACTGAAGCTTTCTTT	CASRPTGDGTEAFF
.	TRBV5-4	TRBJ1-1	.	TGTGCCAGCAGCTTGGACCTCCTAGAAGCTTTCTTT	CASSLDLLEAFF
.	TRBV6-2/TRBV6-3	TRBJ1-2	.	TGTGCCAGCAGCCCTAGCACACAGGGAGCTAACTATGGCTACACCTTC	CASSPSTQGANYGYTF
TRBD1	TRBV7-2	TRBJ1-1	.	TGTGCCAGCAGCTGGACAGGATGGAGTGGCACTGAAGCTTTCTTT	CASSWTGWSGTEAFF
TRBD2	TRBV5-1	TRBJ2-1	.	TGCGCCAGCAGCTCCCTTAGCGGGGGAAACAATGAGCAGTTCTTC	CASSSLSGGNNEQFF
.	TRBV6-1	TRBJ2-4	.	TGTGCCAGCAGTGAGTGGACAGTCTACCCGCTGAGGGAAGCCAAAAACATTCAGTACTTC	CASSEWTVYPLREAKNIQYF
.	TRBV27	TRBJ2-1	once	TGTGCCAGCAGTTTGGGGCAGGCCCGATCCAATGAGCAGTTCTTC	CASSLGQARSNEQFF
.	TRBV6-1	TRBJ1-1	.	TGTGCCAGCAGTGAAATAACGGGGAGAGCTTTCTTT	CASSEITGRAFF
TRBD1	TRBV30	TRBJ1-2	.	TGTGCCTGGAGGGGCCCGGACAGGGTTAACTATGGCTACACCTTC	CAWRGPDRVNYGYTF
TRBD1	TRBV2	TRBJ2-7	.	TGTGCCAGCAGGAGGGGACAGGGGGCTGCCTACGAGCAGTACTTC	CASRRGQGAAYEQYF
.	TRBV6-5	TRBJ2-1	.	TGTGCCAGCAGCCTACAGGGTGAGCAGTTCTTC	CASSLQGEQFF
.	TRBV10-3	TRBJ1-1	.	TGTGCCATCAGTGAGTTACAGAACGCTGAAGCTTTCTTT	CAISELQNAEAFF
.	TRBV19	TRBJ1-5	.	TGTGCCAGTAGTAGAGGGGGTAAAAGCAATCAGCCCCAGCATTTT	CASSRGGKSNQPQHF
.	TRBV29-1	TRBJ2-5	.	TGCAGCGTTACCCGACAGTACCAAGAGACCCAGTACTTC	CSVTRQYQETQYF
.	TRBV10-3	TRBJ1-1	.	TGTGCCATCAGTGAGGCAGGGGCGAACACTGAAGCTTTCTTT	CAISEAGANTEAFF
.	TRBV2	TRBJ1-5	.	TGTGCCAGCAGTCCTAATTTGGGCCCGAGTCAGCCCCAGCATTTT	CASSPNLGPSQPQHF
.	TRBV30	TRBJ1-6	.	TGTGCCTGGGGGACGGGGGTTAGATCACCCCTCCACTTT	CAWGTGVRSPLHF